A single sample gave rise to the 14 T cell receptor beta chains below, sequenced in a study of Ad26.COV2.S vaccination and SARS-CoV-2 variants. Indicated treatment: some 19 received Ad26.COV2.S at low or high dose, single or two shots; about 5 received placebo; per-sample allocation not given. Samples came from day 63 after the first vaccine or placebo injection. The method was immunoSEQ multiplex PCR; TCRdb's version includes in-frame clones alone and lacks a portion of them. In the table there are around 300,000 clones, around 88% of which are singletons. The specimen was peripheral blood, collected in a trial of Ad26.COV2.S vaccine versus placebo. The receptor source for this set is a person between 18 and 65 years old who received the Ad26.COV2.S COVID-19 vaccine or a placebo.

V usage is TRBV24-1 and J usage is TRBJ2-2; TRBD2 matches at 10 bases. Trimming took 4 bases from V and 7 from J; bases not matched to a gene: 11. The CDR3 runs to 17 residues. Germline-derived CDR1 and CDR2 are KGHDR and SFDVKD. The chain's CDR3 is CATSDQSSGSFGGELFF. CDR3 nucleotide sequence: TGTGCCACCAGTGACCAATCTAGCGGGAGTTTCGGCGGGGAGCTGTTTTTT.

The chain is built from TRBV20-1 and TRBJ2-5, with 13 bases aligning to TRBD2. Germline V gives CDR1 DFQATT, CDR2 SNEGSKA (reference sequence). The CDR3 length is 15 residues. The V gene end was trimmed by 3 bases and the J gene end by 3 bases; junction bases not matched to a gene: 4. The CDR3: CSASGTSGKEETQYF. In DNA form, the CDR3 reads TGCAGTGCTAGTGGGACTAGCGGGAAAGAAGAGACCCAGTACTTC.

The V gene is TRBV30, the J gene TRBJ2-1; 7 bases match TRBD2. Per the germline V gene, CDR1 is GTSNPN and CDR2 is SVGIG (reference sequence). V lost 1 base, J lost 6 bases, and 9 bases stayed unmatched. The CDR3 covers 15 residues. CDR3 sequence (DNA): TGTGCCTGGAGTGCTGGCGGGAGTCTAGGCAATGAGCAGTTCTTC. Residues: CAWSAGGSLGNEQFF.

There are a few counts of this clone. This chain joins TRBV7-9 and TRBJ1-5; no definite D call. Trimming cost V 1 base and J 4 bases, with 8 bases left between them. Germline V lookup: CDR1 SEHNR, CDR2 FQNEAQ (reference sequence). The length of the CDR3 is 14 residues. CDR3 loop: CASSLEGWNQPQHF. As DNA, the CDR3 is TGTGCCAGCAGCTTAGAGGGTTGGAATCAGCCCCAGCATTTT.

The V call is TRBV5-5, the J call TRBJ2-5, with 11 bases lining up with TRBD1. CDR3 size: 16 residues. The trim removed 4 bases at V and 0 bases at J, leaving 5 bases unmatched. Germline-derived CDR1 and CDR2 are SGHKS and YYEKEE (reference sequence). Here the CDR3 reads CASSLGTGGNQETQYF. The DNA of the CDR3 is TGTGCCAGCAGCCTGGGGACAGGGGGAAACCAAGAGACCCAGTACTTC.

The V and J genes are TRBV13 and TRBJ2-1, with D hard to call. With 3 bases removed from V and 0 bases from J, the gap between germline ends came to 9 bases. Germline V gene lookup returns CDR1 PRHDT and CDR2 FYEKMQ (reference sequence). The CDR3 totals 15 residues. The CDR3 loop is CASSFAPSSYNEQFF. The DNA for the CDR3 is TGTGCCAGCAGCTTCGCCCCGAGCTCCTACAATGAGCAGTTCTTC.

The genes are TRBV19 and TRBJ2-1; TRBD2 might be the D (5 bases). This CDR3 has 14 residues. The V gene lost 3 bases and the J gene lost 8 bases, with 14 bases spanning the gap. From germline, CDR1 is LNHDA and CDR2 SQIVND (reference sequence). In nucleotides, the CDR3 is TGTGCCAGTAGTATTGGCCCACCCGGGGATGAGCAGTTCTTC. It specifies CASSIGPPGDEQFF.

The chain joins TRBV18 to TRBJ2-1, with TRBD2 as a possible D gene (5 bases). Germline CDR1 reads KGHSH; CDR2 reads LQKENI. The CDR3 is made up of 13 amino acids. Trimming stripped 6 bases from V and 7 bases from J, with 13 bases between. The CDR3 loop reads CASSSGGENEQFF. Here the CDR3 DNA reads TGTGCCAGCTCGTCCGGAGGTGAGAATGAGCAGTTCTTC. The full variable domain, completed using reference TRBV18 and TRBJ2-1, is NAGVMQNPRHLVRRRGQEARLRCSPMKGHSHVYWYRQLPEEGLKFMVYLQKENIIDESGMPKERFSAEFPKEGPSILRIQQVVRGDSAAYFCASSSGGENEQFFGPGTRLTVL.

The DNA of the CDR3 is TGTGCCAGCAGTGAAGCTCTAGCGGGGTTTGAGACCCAGTACTTC. This sequence encodes CASSEALAGFETQYF. V is TRBV6-1 and J is TRBJ2-5, with TRBD2 matching over 9 bases. The trim removed 0 bases at V and 5 bases at J, leaving 4 bases unmatched. CDR3 length: 15 residues. Germline assignment: CDR1 MNHNS and CDR2 SASEGT.

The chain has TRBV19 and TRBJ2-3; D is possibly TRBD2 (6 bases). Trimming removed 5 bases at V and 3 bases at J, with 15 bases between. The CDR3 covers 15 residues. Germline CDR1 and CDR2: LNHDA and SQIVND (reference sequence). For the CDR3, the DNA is TGTGCCAGTAGTCCACTTAGCGGACCAACAGATACGCAGTATTTT. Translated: CASSPLSGPTDTQYF. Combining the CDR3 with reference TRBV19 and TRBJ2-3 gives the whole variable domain DGGITQSPKYLFRKEGQNVTLSCEQNLNHDAMYWYRQDPGQGLRLIYYSQIVNDFQKGDIAEGYSVSREKKESFPLTVTSAQKNPTAFYLCASSPLSGPTDTQYFGPGTRLTVL.

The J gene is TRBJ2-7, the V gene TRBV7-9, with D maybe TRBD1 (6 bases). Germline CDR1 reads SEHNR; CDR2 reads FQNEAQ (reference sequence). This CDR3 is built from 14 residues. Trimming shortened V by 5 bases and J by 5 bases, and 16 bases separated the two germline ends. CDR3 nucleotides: TGTGCCAGCAGCCCCGTTGGGGGCAAGAACGAGCAGTACTTC. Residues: CASSPVGGKNEQYF.

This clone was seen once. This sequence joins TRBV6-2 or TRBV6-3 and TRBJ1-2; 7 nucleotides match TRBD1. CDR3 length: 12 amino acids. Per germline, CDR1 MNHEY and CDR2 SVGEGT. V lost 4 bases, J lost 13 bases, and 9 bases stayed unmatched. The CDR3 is CASSWDSLGATF. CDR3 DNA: TGTGCCAGCAGTTGGGACAGCTTGGGCGCCACCTTC.

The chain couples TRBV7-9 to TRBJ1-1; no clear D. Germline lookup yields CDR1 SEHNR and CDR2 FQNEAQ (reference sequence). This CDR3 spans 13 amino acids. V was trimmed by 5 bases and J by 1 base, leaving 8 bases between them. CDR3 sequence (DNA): TGTGCCAGCAGCCCTACACCGAACACTGAAGCTTTCTTT. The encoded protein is CASSPTPNTEAFF.

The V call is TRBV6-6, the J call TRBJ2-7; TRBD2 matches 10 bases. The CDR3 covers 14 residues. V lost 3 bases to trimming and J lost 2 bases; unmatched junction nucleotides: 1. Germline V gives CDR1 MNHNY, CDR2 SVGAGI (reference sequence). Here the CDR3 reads CASSYLAGAYEQYF. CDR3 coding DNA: TGTGCCAGCAGTTATCTAGCGGGAGCCTACGAGCAGTACTTC.